This T cell receptor beta chain originates from a study of blood T cell repertoires in COVID-19. Across the whole study: In each case, the material was cDNA or gDNA derived from T cells, B-cell-depleted T cells, or PBMCs.

The CDR3 length is 14 residues. Trimming at V came to 4 bases and at J to 2 bases, leaving 5 bases not matched to a gene. Germline V CDR1 and CDR2: SGDLS, YYNGEE. As originally analysed: The authors estimated nucleated cell counts from reference gene primer amplification. This table comes from immunoSEQ multiplex PCR, and its TCRdb copy is limited to in-frame clones, with some not included. That table gives V, J and clone size, and the DNA gave D and trimming. Of 90,000 or so clones listed, 87% are singletons. This chain joins TRBV9 and TRBJ1-1; 7 bases align to TRBD1. Sequenced input: peripheral blood. The source is a woman between 55 and 75 years old with COVID-19, enrolled during active disease. In nucleotides, the CDR3 is TGTGCCAGCAGCCTCTGGGACAGTAACACTGAAGCTTTCTTT. Amino acid sequence: CASSLWDSNTEAFF.